Reported below is one T cell receptor (beta chain). This clonotype was found a few times. The clone's antigen remains unknown. It has no much larger one-base neighbor in the sample; base qualities were not kept. In the germline V gene, CDR1 corresponds to SQVTM and CDR2 to ANQGSEA. The CDR3 runs 15 amino acids, cysteine and phenylalanine included. The kept DNA is CDR3 alone, 45 bases in frame from the first base. V is pared back by 0 bases and J by 3 bases, with 9 bases lying between the germline termini. This sample is part of a study of CD8 T cells in ankylosing spondylitis (dated by TCRdb to the late 2010s). At the level of the whole study: The study profiled T cell receptor beta repertoires in healthy donors and ankylosing spondylitis patients to find disease-linked TCR variants. In total, the full study cohort was made up of approximately 99 healthy donors and 25 ankylosing spondylitis patients. Samples of peripheral blood were taken, and for ankylosing spondylitis patients, synovial fluid was collected as well.

Beyond this particular receptor, the publication reports: In peripheral blood, the disease-linked clones were found at relatively low frequencies and had a CD8+ phenotype. The disease-linked clones were reported as significantly enriched in matched synovial fluid samples from ankylosing spondylitis patients. Blood from ankylosing spondylitis patients appeared to be characterized by a TCR beta motif composed of about eight highly homologous amino acid variants. Some of the motif variants had been reported before in the synovial fluid and blood of reactive arthritis patients, a finding that suggests common disease-initiation mechanisms.

The instrument was an Illumina HiSeq 2500. Quantitative 5'-RACE with molecular barcodes was used to prepare TCR beta libraries. Per the original workflow: To identify disease-linked TCR variants, a new computational method was used, one built on a probabilistic model of VDJ rearrangement. The raw public reads went through TCRdb reprocessing: fastp at Q25, MiXCR clone calling, in-frame beta chains kept. Each CDR3 protein appears once, grouped with its most common genes and DNA. Here the V and J calls rest on TCRdb's processing, not on the authors' analysis. This sample holds 300,000 to 350,000 distinct CDR3 sequences; around 15% were observed only once. The top ten constitute about 1% of the sample.

The receptor was isolated from a male donor with ankylosing spondylitis or in good health (not recorded which). Here the chain combines TRBV29-1 and TRBJ2-6; a tentative D match to TRBD2 spans 5 bases. The sequenced material came from blood, either unsorted or a sorted T cell fraction (not recorded which). The CDR3 region: CSVEDRRRGANVLTF. The nucleotides read TGCAGCGTTGAAGATCGGAGGCGTGGGGCCAACGTCCTGACTTTC.